This TCR beta chain was obtained from a study of blood T cell repertoires in COVID-19. Germline assignment: CDR1 MGHRA and CDR2 YSYEKL. Trimming took 1 base from V and 3 from J; bases not matched to a gene: 6. The CDR3 contains 16 residues. Generated by immunoSEQ multiplex PCR, the TCRdb table keeps only in-frame clones and is missing some. The sample yields some 180,000 clones, 88% seen once. This receptor was taken from a middle-aged man with active or convalescent COVID-19. The sequenced sample was peripheral blood. The chain employs TRBV4-1 and TRBJ2-3, with 8 bases matching TRBD2. The CDR3 protein is CASSQAGGARTDTQYF. The CDR3 coding sequence is TGCGCCAGCAGCCAAGCCGGGGGGGCGAGGACAGATACGCAGTATTTT.